The 15 T cell receptor beta chains listed next were all sequenced from one sample in a study of cytomegalovirus exposure and HLA in healthy donors (dated 2017 in TCRdb). Library method: the immunoSEQ multiplex PCR assay. For the multiplex PCR, a mixture combining 60 forward primers for TCR Vbeta segments and 13 reverse primers for TCR Jbeta segments was used. TCRdb took over this immuneACCESS table, retaining in-frame rearrangements with V and J assigned. Such tables are incomplete; in checked studies, under half of the missing clones stem from an unresolved V gene, and the remainder is unexplained. This sample gives over 100,000 clones in total; 60% to 85% of them show up just once. The ten biggest clones cover around 10% of the sample. Sequences were obtained from PBMCs. The receptors originated from a woman in her thirties or forties in good health and CMV-seropositive.

V is TRBV9 and J is TRBJ2-7; unclear D gene. The ends were cut back, 1 base at V and 3 bases at J, with 14 bases in the middle. This CDR3 region has 15 residues. Germline V gives CDR1 SGDLS, CDR2 YYNGEE. CDR3: CASSVPGTPHYEQYF. CDR3 bases: TGTGCCAGCAGCGTACCGGGTACCCCCCACTACGAGCAGTACTTC.

J is TRBJ2-7 and V is TRBV6-1; maybe TRBD1 (5 bases). The CDR3 has 16 residues. Germline V gene lookup returns CDR1 MNHNS and CDR2 SASEGT. Trimming pared 4 bases from V and 0 bases from J, leaving 16 bases between. In DNA form, the CDR3 reads TGTGCCAGCAGTGGAACCCGCAGGGAAAGCTCCTACGAGCAGTACTTC. This gives the protein CASSGTRRESSYEQYF.

In this sample, this clone turned up a few times. This rearrangement joins TRBV4-1 to TRBJ2-1; 7 bases align to TRBD1. From germline, CDR1 is MGHRA and CDR2 YSYEKL. This CDR3 has 16 amino acids. The junction had 10 bases not matched to a gene; V was cut back by 3 bases and J by 5 bases. In DNA form, the CDR3 reads TGCGCCAGCAGCCAGATTTCCGGGACAGAAAACAATGAGCAGTTCTTC. Residues: CASSQISGTENNEQFF.

This chain uses TRBV10-3 with TRBJ2-7, with 8 bases identical to TRBD2. Germline V gives CDR1 ENHRY, CDR2 SYGVKD. CDR3 size: 14 residues. With 10 bases clipped from V and 3 bases from J, the junction kept 11 bases outside the gene matches. The CDR3 DNA reads as TGTGCCACCTATAGCGGGGAGCAATTCTACGAGCAGTACTTC. It encodes CATYSGEQFYEQYF.

The genes are TRBV28 and TRBJ1-2; TRBD1 aligns across 9 bases. Trimming at V came to 10 bases and at J to 5 bases, leaving 14 bases not matched to a gene. This CDR3 is 15 amino acids long. The germline V gene encodes CDR1 MDHEN and CDR2 SYDVKM. The CDR3 spells CATGTGSNSVYGYTF. The CDR3, as DNA: TGTGCCACAGGGACAGGGTCCAACTCCGTGTATGGCTACACCTTC.

This chain uses TRBV28 with TRBJ1-5; 11 bases map to TRBD1. Germline CDR1 MDHEN, CDR2 SYDVKM. The length of the CDR3 is 14 residues. V lost 5 bases to trimming and J lost 5 bases; unmatched junction nucleotides: 2. The CDR3 DNA follows: TGTGCCAGCAGTATGGACAGGGGGCATCAGCCCCAGCATTTT. It encodes CASSMDRGHQPQHF. The full variable domain, completed using reference TRBV28 and TRBJ1-5, is DVKVTQSSRYLVKRTGEKVFLECVQDMDHENMFWYRQDPGLGLRLIYFSYDVKMKEKGDIPEGYSVSREKKERFSLILESASTNQTSMYLCASSMDRGHQPQHFGDGTRLSIL.

V gene TRBV6-1 combines with J gene TRBJ2-5; no clear D gene. Germline V gene lookup returns CDR1 MNHNS and CDR2 SASEGT. Trimming stripped 1 base from V and 5 bases from J, with 11 bases between. The CDR3 length is 14 residues. The CDR3 is CASSEVRSPETQYF. The CDR3, as DNA: TGTGCCAGCAGTGAAGTAAGAAGCCCGGAGACCCAGTACTTC.

The rearrangement joins TRBV9 to TRBJ2-2; D ambiguous. Germline assignment: CDR1 SGDLS and CDR2 YYNGEE. This CDR3 comprises 13 residues. Between the trimmed V and J ends, which lost 2 bases and 1 base, there was a span of 3 bases. The DNA for the CDR3 is TGTGCCAGCAGCGTTCAGAACACCGGGGAGCTGTTTTTT. Translation gives CASSVQNTGELFF.

The chain carries TRBV5-1 and TRBJ1-4, with TRBD1 identical over 10 bases. V shed 4 bases and J 6 bases; nucleotides not matched to a gene: 0. In germline, CDR1 is SGHRS, CDR2 YFSETQ. The CDR3 contains 13 residues. CDR3 sequence: CASSGTGDEKLFF. The CDR3 nucleotides are TGCGCCAGCAGCGGGACAGGGGATGAAAAACTGTTTTTT.

The V gene is TRBV4-1, the J gene TRBJ1-2, with 9 bases that match TRBD1. From germline, CDR1 is MGHRA and CDR2 YSYEKL. V shed 1 base, J shed 4 bases, and the junction held 7 bases outside the gene matches. This CDR3 has 16 amino acids. CDR3 bases: TGCGCCAGCAGCCAAGCTGGACAGGGGTTTACCTATGGCTACACCTTC. It translates to CASSQAGQGFTYGYTF.

The chain employs TRBV4-2 and TRBJ2-3, with unresolved D. Per germline, CDR1 LGHNA and CDR2 YNFKEQ. V lost 1 base to trimming and J lost 2 bases, with 7 bases between them. CDR3 length: 14 residues. CDR3 protein: CASSQVVYTDTQYF. The CDR3 DNA reads TGTGCCAGCAGCCAAGTGGTCTACACAGATACGCAGTATTTT.

Remarks on this clone: Other DNA sequences within the sample encode an identical CDR3. The CDR3 here is CASSPTGGGETQYF. The CDR3 coding sequence is TGTGCCAGCAGCCCGACGGGGGGGGGAGAGACCCAGTACTTC. The chain joins TRBV5-4 to TRBJ2-5; 8 positions match TRBD2. This CDR3 contains 14 residues. V was clipped by 4 bases and J by 4 bases; unmatched bases: 6. The germline CDR1 and CDR2 sequences are SGHNT and YYREEE (reference sequence).

The rearrangement uses TRBV7-8 and TRBJ1-5, with 12 bases identical to TRBD1. CDR3 length: 17 amino acids. Germline V CDR1 and CDR2: SGHVS, FQNEAQ. Trimming took 5 bases from V and 6 from J; bases not matched to a gene: 11. The chain's CDR3 is CASSRGQGAGAGQPQHF. In nucleotides, the CDR3 is TGTGCCAGCAGCCGGGGACAGGGGGCAGGAGCCGGTCAGCCCCAGCATTTT. Full variable domain (missing parts from reference TRBV7-8 and TRBJ1-5): GAGVSQSPRYKVAKRGQDVALRCDPISGHVSLFWYQQALGQGPEFLTYFQNEAQLDKSGLPSDRFFAERPEGSVSTLKIQRTQQEDSAVYLCASSRGQGAGAGQPQHFGDGTRLSIL.

The rearrangement joins TRBV2 to TRBJ1-2, with TRBD1 as a possible D gene (6 bases). This CDR3 has 14 residues. V was clipped by 7 bases and J by 4 bases, with 16 bases between them. From germline, CDR1 is SNHLY and CDR2 FYNNEI. The CDR3 region has the DNA TGTGCCAGCACCCTATTGACAGGACCCTATGGCTACACCTTC. This translates into CASTLLTGPYGYTF.

This clone occurred a few times. The J gene is TRBJ1-1, the V gene TRBV5-4, with 7 positions matching TRBD1. CDR3 length: 16 residues. The germline V gene encodes CDR1 SGHNT and CDR2 YYREEE (reference sequence). V shed 3 bases, J shed 5 bases, and the junction held 13 bases outside the gene matches. In DNA form, the CDR3 reads TGTGCCAGCAGCTCCGGGACAGCCTTTCAAGGTACTGAAGCTTTCTTT. Translating it yields CASSSGTAFQGTEAFF.